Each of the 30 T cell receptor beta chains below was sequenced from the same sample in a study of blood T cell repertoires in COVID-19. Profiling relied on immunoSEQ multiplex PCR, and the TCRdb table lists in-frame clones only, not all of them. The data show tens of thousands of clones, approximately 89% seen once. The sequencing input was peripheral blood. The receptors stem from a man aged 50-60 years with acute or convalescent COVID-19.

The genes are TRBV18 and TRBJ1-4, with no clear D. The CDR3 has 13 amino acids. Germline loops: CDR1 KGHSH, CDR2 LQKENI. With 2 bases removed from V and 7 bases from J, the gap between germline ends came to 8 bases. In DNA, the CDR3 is TGTGCCAGCTCACCAACTGGTTTTGAAAAACTGTTTTTT. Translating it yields CASSPTGFEKLFF. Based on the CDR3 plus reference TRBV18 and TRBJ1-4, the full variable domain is NAGVMQNPRHLVRRRGQEARLRCSPMKGHSHVYWYRQLPEEGLKFMVYLQKENIIDESGMPKERFSAEFPKEGPSILRIQQVVRGDSAAYFCASSPTGFEKLFFGSGTQLSVL.

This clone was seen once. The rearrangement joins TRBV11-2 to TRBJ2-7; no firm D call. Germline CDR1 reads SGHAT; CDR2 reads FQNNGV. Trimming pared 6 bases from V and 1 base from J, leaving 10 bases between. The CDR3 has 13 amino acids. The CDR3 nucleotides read TGTGCCAGCAGTTTCAGGCCTTCCTACGAGCAGTACTTC. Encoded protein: CASSFRPSYEQYF.

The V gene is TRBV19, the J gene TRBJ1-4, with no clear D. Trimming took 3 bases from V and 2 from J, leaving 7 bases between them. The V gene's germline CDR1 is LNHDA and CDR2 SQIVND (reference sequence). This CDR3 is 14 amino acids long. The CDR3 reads CASSIPGTNEKLFF. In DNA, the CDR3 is TGTGCCAGTAGTATTCCGGGGACTAATGAAAAACTGTTTTTT. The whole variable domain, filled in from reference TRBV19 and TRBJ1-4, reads DGGITQSPKYLFRKEGQNVTLSCEQNLNHDAMYWYRQDPGQGLRLIYYSQIVNDFQKGDIAEGYSVSREKKESFPLTVTSAQKNPTAFYLCASSIPGTNEKLFFGSGTQLSVL.

CDR3 bases: TGTGCCAGCAGCCTACTAGCGGGAGACTACAATGAGCAGTTCTTC. Its translation: CASSLLAGDYNEQFF. The J gene is TRBJ2-1, the V gene TRBV11-2, with 11 positions matching TRBD2. With V trimmed by 5 bases and J by 3 bases, 3 bases remained unmatched. Germline loops: CDR1 SGHAT, CDR2 FQNNGV. The CDR3 has 15 residues. The whole variable domain, remainder taken from reference TRBV11-2 and TRBJ2-1, is EAGVAQSPRYKIIEKRQSVAFWCNPISGHATLYWYQQILGQGPKLLIQFQNNGVVDDSQLPKDRFSAERLKGVDSTLKIQPAKLEDSAVYLCASSLLAGDYNEQFFGPGTRLTVL.

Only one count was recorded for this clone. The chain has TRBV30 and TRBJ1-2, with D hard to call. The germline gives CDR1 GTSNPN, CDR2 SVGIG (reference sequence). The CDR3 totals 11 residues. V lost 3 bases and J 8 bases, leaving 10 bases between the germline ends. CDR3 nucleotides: TGTGCCTGGAGGGTCCCGCTAGGCTACACCTTC. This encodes CAWRVPLGYTF.

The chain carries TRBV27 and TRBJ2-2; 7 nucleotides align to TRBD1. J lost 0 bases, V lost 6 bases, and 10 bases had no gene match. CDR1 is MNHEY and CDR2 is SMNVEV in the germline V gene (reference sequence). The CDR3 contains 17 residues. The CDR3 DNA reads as TGTGCCAGCAGCCACCTCGCCGGGACAGCGAACACCGGGGAGCTGTTTTTT. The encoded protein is CASSHLAGTANTGELFF.

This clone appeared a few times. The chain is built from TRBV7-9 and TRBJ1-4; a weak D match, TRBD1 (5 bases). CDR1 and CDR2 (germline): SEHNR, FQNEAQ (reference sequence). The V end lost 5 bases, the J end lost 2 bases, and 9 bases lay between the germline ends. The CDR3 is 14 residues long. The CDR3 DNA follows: TGTGCCAGCAGCCCAGGGTGGACTAATGAAAAACTGTTTTTT. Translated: CASSPGWTNEKLFF.

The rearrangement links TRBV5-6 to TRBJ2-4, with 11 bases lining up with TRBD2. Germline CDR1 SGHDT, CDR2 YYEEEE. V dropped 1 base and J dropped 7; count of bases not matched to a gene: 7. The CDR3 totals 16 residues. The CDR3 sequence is CASSLSSGGAGNIQYF. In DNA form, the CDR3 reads TGTGCCAGCAGCTTGAGTAGCGGGGGGGCCGGGAACATTCAGTACTTC.

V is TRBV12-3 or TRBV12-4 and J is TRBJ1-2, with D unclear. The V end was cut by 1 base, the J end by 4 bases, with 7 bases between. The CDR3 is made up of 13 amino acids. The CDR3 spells CASSLGAGYGYTF. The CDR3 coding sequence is TGTGCCAGCAGTTTAGGGGCTGGCTATGGCTACACCTTC.

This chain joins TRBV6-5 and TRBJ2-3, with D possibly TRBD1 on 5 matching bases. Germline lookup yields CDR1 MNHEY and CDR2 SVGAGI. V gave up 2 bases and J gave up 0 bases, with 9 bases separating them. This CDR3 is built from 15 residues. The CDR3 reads CASSYPRQSTDTQYF. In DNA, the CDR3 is TGTGCCAGCAGTTACCCTAGACAGAGCACAGATACGCAGTATTTT.

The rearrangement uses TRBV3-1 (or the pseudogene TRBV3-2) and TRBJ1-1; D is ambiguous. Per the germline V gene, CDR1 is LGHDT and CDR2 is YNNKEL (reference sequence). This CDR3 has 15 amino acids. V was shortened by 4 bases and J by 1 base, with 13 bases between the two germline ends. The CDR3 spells CASSPRGFGNTEAFF. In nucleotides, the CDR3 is TGTGCCAGCAGCCCCCGGGGATTTGGGAACACTGAAGCTTTCTTT.

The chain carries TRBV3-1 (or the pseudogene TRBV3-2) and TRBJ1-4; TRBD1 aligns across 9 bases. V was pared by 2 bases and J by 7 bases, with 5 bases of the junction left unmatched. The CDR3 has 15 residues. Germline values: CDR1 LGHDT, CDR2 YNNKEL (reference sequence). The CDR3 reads CASSQITGGFEKLFF. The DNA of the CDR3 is TGTGCCAGCAGCCAAATTACAGGGGGCTTTGAAAAACTGTTTTTT.

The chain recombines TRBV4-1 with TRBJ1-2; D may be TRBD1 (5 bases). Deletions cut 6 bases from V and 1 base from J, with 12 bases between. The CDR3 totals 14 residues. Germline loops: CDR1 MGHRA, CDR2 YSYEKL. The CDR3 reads CASRRTRGNYGYTF. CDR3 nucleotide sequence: TGCGCCAGCAGAAGGACAAGGGGTAACTATGGCTACACCTTC.

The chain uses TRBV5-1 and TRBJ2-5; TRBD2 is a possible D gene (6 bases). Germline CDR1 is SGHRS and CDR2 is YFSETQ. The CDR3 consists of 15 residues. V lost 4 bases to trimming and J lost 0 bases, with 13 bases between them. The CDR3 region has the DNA TGCGCCAGCAGCCCCTGGGAGGAGAACCAAGAGACCCAGTACTTC. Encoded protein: CASSPWEENQETQYF.

The chain's CDR3 is CASSFRGGEQYF. DNA for the CDR3: TGTGCCAGCAGCTTTCGGGGGGGCGAGCAGTACTTC. The chain uses TRBV7-6 and TRBJ2-7, with 8 bases matching TRBD2. Germline V lookup: CDR1 SGHVS, CDR2 FNYEAQ. This CDR3 spans 12 amino acids. The trim removed 3 bases at V and 6 bases at J, leaving 1 base unmatched. Supplemented by reference TRBV7-6 and TRBJ2-7, the full variable domain reads GAGVSQSPRYKVTKRGQDVALRCDPISGHVSLYWYRQALGQGPEFLTYFNYEAQQDKSGLPNDRFSAERPEGSISTLTIQRTEQRDSAMYRCASSFRGGEQYFGPGTRLTVT.

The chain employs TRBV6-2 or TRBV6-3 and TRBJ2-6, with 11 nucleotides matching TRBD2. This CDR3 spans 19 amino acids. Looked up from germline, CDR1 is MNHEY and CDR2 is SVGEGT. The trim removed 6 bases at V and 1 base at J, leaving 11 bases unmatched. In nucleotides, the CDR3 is TGTGCCAGCAGCGTAACTAGCGGGGGTTCCCTTTCTGGGGCCAACGTCCTGACTTTC. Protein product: CASSVTSGGSLSGANVLTF.

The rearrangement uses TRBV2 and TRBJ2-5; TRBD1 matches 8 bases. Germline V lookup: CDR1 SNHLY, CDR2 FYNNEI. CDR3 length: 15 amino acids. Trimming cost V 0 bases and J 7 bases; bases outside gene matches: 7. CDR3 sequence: CASSEALQGAGTQYF. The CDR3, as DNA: TGTGCCAGCAGTGAAGCGCTTCAGGGGGCTGGGACCCAGTACTTC.

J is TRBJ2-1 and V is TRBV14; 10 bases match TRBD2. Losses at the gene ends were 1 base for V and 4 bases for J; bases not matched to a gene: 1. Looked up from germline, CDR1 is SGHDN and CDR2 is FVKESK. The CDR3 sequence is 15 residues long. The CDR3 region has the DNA TGTGCCAGCAGCCAAGGAGCGGGGGGGTACAATGAGCAGTTCTTC. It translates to CASSQGAGGYNEQFF.

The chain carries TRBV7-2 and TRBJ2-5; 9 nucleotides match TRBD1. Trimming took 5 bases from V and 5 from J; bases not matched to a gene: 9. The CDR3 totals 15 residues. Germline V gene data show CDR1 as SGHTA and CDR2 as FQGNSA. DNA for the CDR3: TGTGCCAGCAGCAGCCACAGGGGGCGAGGGGAGACCCAGTACTTC. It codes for CASSSHRGRGETQYF.

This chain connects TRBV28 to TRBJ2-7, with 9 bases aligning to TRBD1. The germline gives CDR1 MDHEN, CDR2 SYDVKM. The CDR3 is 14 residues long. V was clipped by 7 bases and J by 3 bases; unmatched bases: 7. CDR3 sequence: CASTAGQGGYEQYF. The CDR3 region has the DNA TGTGCCAGCACTGCGGGACAGGGAGGCTACGAGCAGTACTTC.

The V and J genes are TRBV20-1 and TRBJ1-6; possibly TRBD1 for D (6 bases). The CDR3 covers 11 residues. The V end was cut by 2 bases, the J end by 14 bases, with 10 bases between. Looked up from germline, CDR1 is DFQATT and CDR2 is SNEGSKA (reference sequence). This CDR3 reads CSARWGPALHF. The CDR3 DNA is TGCAGTGCTAGATGGGGGCCCGCCCTCCACTTT.

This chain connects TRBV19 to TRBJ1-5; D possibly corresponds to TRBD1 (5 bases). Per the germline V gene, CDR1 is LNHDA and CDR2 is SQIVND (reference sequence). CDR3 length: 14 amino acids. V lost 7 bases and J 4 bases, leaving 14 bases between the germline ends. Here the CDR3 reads CASTGTSRNQPQHF. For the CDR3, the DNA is TGTGCCAGTACCGGGACTAGTAGAAATCAGCCCCAGCATTTT.

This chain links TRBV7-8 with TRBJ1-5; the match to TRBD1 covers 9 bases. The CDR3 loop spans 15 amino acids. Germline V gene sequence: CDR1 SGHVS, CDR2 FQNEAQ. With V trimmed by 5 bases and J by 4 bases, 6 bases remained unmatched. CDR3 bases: TGTGCCAGCAGCGATTACAGGGGGCGAAATCAGCCCCAGCATTTT. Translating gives CASSDYRGRNQPQHF.

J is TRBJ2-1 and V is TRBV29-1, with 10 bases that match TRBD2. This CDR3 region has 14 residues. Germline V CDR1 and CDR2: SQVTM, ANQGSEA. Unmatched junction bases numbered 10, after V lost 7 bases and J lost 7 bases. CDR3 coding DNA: TGCAGCGCCCGGACTAGCGGAGGGAGGAATGAGCAGTTCTTC. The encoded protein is CSARTSGGRNEQFF.

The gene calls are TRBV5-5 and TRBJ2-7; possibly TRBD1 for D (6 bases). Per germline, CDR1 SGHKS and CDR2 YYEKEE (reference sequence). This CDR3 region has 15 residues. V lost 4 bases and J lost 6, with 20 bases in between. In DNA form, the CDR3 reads TGTGCCAGCAGCATTCAACAGGGTCCCTTAAGCGAGCAGTACTTC. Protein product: CASSIQQGPLSEQYF.

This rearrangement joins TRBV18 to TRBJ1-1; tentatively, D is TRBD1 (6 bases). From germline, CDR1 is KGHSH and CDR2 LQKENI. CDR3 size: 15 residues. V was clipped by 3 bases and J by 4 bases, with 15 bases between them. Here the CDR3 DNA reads TGTGCCAGCTCACCGTCTGCGGGGGCTAGCACTGAAGCTTTCTTT. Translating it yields CASSPSAGASTEAFF.

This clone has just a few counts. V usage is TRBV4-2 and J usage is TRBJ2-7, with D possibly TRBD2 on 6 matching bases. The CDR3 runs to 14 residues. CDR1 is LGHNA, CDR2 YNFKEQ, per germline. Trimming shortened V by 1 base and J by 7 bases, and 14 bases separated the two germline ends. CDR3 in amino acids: CASSQVSGSGEQYF. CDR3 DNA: TGTGCCAGCAGCCAAGTAAGCGGGTCAGGAGAGCAGTACTTC.

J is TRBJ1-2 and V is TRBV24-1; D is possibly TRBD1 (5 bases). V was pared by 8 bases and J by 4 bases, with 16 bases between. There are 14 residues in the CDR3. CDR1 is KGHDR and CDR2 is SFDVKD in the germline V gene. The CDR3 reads CATNEGGEGYGYTF. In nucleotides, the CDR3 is TGTGCCACCAACGAGGGAGGGGAGGGCTATGGCTACACCTTC.

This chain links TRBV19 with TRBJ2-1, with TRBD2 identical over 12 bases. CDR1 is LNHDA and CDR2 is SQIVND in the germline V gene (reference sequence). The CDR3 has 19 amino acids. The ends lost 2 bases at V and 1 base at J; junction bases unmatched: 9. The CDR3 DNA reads TGTGCCAGTAGTATACTCCCCACTAGCGGGAGGACTTCCTACAATGAGCAGTTCTTC. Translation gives CASSILPTSGRTSYNEQFF.

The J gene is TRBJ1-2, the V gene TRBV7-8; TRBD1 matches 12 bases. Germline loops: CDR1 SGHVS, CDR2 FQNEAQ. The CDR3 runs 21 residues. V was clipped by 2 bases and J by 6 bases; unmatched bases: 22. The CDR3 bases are TGTGCCAGCAGCTTATTAATCCGACCCGGGACAGGGGGCAAAGAGGCGAATGGCTACACCTTC. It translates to CASSLLIRPGTGGKEANGYTF.